This TCR beta chain stems from a study of blood T cell repertoires in COVID-19. This clone was detected once. Clones were sequenced by immunoSEQ multiplex PCR, and TCRdb holds only the in-frame ones, with some missing. Among 160,000 or so clones listed, 84% were seen once. V was pared by 3 bases and J by 9 bases, with 8 bases of the junction left unmatched. The CDR3 length is 14 residues. Germline V gene data show CDR1 as SGDLS and CDR2 as YYNGEE. This chain joins TRBV9 and TRBJ1-1, with 10 nucleotides matching TRBD1. The source of this sequence is a woman between 50 and 59 years old who had recovered from COVID-19. Specimen: PBMCs or T cells enriched from blood (not recorded which). The CDR3 DNA sequence: TGTGCCAGCAGCGCGACCGGACAGGGGGGCAAAGCTTTCTTT. Translation gives CASSATGQGGKAFF.